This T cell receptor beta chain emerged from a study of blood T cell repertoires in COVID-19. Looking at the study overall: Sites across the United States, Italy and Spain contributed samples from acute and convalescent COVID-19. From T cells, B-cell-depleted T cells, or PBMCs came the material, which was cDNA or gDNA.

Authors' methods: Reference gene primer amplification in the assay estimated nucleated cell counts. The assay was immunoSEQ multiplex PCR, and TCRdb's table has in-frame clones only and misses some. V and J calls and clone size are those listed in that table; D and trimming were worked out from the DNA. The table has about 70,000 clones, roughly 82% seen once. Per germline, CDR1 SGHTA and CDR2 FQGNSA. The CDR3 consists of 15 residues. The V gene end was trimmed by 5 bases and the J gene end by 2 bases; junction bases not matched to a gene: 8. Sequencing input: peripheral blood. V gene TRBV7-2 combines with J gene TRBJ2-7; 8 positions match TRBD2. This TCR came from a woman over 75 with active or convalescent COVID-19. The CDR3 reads CASSLAAGGTYEQYF. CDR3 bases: TGTGCCAGCAGCCTCGCCGCGGGGGGAACCTACGAGCAGTACTTC.